Shown below are 3 T cell receptor beta chains from a single sample sequenced in a study of early T cells in non-severe SARS-CoV-2 infection. Each CDR3 protein is one row after TCRdb ran MiXCR on the 5' RACE reads. The sample consists of about 39,000 distinct CDR3 sequences, 5.5% of them appearing once. This specimen was whole blood, taken at baseline. Receptor source: an adult who was a healthcare worker with PCR-confirmed SARS-CoV-2 infection or an uninfected control (not recorded which).

The V gene is TRBV7-2, the J gene TRBJ2-3, with unresolved D. Per the germline V gene, CDR1 is SGHTA and CDR2 is FQGNSA. The CDR3 is 14 residues long. Trimming stripped 1 base from V and 2 bases from J, with 7 bases between. CDR3 residues: CASSLGAFTDTQYF. CDR3 bases: TGTGCCAGCAGCTTAGGGGCCTTCACAGATACGCAGTATTTT.

This clonotype was counted at least ten times. V and J are TRBV5-1 and TRBJ2-3; weak D call: TRBD1 (5 bases). V dropped 6 bases and J dropped 5 bases, with 7 bases sitting between them. CDR3 length: 11 residues. Germline loops: CDR1 SGHRS, CDR2 YFSETQ. In nucleotides, the CDR3 is TGCGCCAGCACCCAGGGAGATACGCAGTATTTT. This gives the protein CASTQGDTQYF. The variable domain in full, with the rest retrieved from reference TRBV5-1 and TRBJ2-3, is KAGVTQTPRYLIKTRGQQVTLSCSPISGHRSVSWYQQTPGQGLQFLFEYFSETQRNKGNFPGRFSGRQFSNSRSEMNVSTLELGDSALYLCASTQGDTQYFGPGTRLTVL.

This clonotype was seen at least ten times. The V and J genes are TRBV25-1 and TRBJ1-2; D ambiguous. Germline V gene sequence: CDR1 MGHDK, CDR2 SYGVNS. V was trimmed by 3 bases and J by 7 bases, leaving 12 bases between them. This CDR3 is 13 amino acids long. CDR3 amino acids: CASSDGEYGGYTF. DNA of the CDR3: TGTGCCAGCAGTGATGGCGAGTATGGTGGCTACACCTTC.